A single sample is the source of the 27 T cell receptor beta chains below, sequenced in a study of shared clonotypes between healthy human individuals. Using immunoSEQ multiplex PCR, the repertoire was profiled, and TCRdb retains in-frame clones only, with some absent. The sample gives over 2 million clones, 85% to 95% of which show up once; 0.13% is in the top ten. The sequencing input was naive CD4+ T cells sorted from blood. As to subset: CD45RA+ positively selected. The receptors derive from a man in his late teens or twenties in good health.

This chain uses TRBV6-1 with TRBJ2-2; D perhaps matches TRBD2 (5 bases). Germline CDR1 is MNHNS and CDR2 is SASEGT. The CDR3 totals 16 residues. V dropped 4 bases and J dropped 0 bases, with 12 bases sitting between them. CDR3 in DNA: TGTGCCAGCAGTGGAGACGGGATCGCGAACACCGGGGAGCTGTTTTTT. It specifies CASSGDGIANTGELFF.

This clone showed up just once. J is TRBJ1-3 and V is TRBV5-1; D gene uncertain. CDR3 length: 17 residues. The V gene's germline CDR1 is SGHRS and CDR2 YFSETQ. Trimming removed 0 bases at V and 1 base at J, with 14 bases between. The CDR3 DNA follows: TGCGCCAGCAGCTTGGCCTACCGGCCGGAGTCTGGAAACACCATATATTTT. Encoded protein: CASSLAYRPESGNTIYF.

This clone was seen only once. CDR3 region: CASSLTGTGGNSPLHF. CDR3 sequence (DNA): TGTGCCAGCAGTTTAACCGGGACAGGGGGGAATTCACCCCTCCACTTT. This sequence joins TRBV27 and TRBJ1-6, with 11 bases identical to TRBD1. V lost 2 bases to trimming and J lost 7 bases; unmatched junction nucleotides: 4. Germline CDR1 and CDR2: MNHEY and SMNVEV (reference sequence). This CDR3 is built from 16 residues.

The chain employs TRBV29-1 and TRBJ2-5; D is tentatively TRBD1 or TRBD2 (6 bases each). The CDR3 is made up of 13 amino acids. The germline gives CDR1 SQVTM, CDR2 ANQGSEA. Trimming cost V 7 bases and J 5 bases, with 17 bases left between them. CDR3: CSGVVGGGETQYF. The CDR3 DNA reads as TGCAGCGGCGTCGTGGGGGGCGGCGAGACCCAGTACTTC.

The genes are TRBV5-1 and TRBJ1-1; D gene unclear. Per germline, CDR1 SGHRS and CDR2 YFSETQ. The CDR3 is made up of 16 amino acids. Trimming stripped 8 bases from V and 0 bases from J, with 20 bases between. The CDR3 DNA sequence: TGCGCCAGTCATCCTGACGGCCACCTTATGAACACTGAAGCTTTCTTT. Its translation is CASHPDGHLMNTEAFF.

The rearrangement joins TRBV10-3 to TRBJ1-2; no clear D. V was shortened by 0 bases and J by 5 bases, with 4 bases between the two germline ends. This CDR3 has 12 residues. Germline V gene data show CDR1 as ENHRY and CDR2 as SYGVKD. CDR3 coding DNA: TGTGCCATCAGTGAGTCCCGATATGGCTACACCTTC. The encoded protein is CAISESRYGYTF.

The chain joins TRBV5-1 to TRBJ2-2, with 7 bases that match TRBD1. V was clipped by 1 base and J by 4 bases; unmatched bases: 4. The V gene's germline CDR1 is SGHRS and CDR2 YFSETQ. This CDR3 comprises 15 residues. The CDR3 loop reads CASSLSTGPTGELFF. Here the CDR3 DNA reads TGCGCCAGCAGCTTGTCGACAGGGCCCACCGGGGAGCTGTTTTTT.

The V call is TRBV21-1, the J call TRBJ2-2; whether TRBD2, the table's D call, matches the DNA was not checked. TRBV21-1 is a recognized pseudogene. CDR3 length: 9 residues. The CDR3 DNA follows: TGTGCCAGACACCGGGGAGCTGTTTTT. Its translation is CARHRGAVF.

This CDR3 is CASSLESGQSNQPQHF. CDR3 bases: TGTGCCAGCAGCTTAGAATCAGGGCAAAGCAATCAGCCCCAGCATTTT. The chain has TRBV7-2 and TRBJ1-5, with D perhaps TRBD1 (5 bases). V lost 1 base and J 1 base, leaving 11 bases between the germline ends. The CDR3 totals 16 residues. Germline V gives CDR1 SGHTA, CDR2 FQGNSA. The full variable domain, completed using reference TRBV7-2 and TRBJ1-5, is GAGVSQSPSNKVTEKGKDVELRCDPISGHTALYWYRQSLGQGLEFLIYFQGNSAPDKSGLPSDRFSAERTGGSVSTLTIQRTQQEDSAVYLCASSLESGQSNQPQHFGDGTRLSIL.

The genes are TRBV19 and TRBJ1-5, with D tentatively TRBD1 (6 bases). V was pared by 4 bases and J by 7 bases, with 14 bases between. Germline V gene lookup returns CDR1 LNHDA and CDR2 SQIVND (reference sequence). The CDR3 is 14 residues long. CDR3 nucleotide sequence: TGTGCCAGTAGTACAGGGGTAGACAACCAGCCCCAGCATTTT. It encodes CASSTGVDNQPQHF.

The DNA of the CDR3 is TGCAGCGCCCGACAGGGATCGAGCACAGATACGCAGTATTTT. This sequence encodes CSARQGSSTDTQYF. The chain links TRBV29-1 to TRBJ2-3, with 7 bases matching TRBD1. The V gene's germline CDR1 is SQVTM and CDR2 ANQGSEA. Trimming removed 7 bases from V and 0 bases from J; junction bases left unmatched: 7. CDR3 length: 14 residues.

CDR3 DNA: TGCGCCAGCAGCTTCGCAGGGAACGATTCACCCCTCCACTTT. It encodes CASSFAGNDSPLHF. This chain uses TRBV5-1 with TRBJ1-6, with TRBD1 as a possible D gene (5 bases). Deletions cut 2 bases from V and 8 bases from J, with 11 bases between. CDR1 and CDR2 from the germline V gene are SGHRS and YFSETQ. The CDR3 runs 14 residues.

The rearrangement uses TRBV5-1 and TRBJ1-2, with D possibly TRBD1 on 5 matching bases. Germline CDR1 SGHRS, CDR2 YFSETQ. CDR3 length: 13 residues. The V end was cut by 4 bases, the J end by 7 bases, with 14 bases between. The CDR3 nucleotides are TGCGCCAGCAGCCCATTTCAGGGAATTGGCTACACCTTC. It translates to CASSPFQGIGYTF.

This chain uses TRBV7-9 with TRBJ2-1; D is ambiguous. CDR3 length: 14 residues. Germline V CDR1 and CDR2: SEHNR, FQNEAQ (reference sequence). V gave up 1 base and J gave up 5 bases, with 9 bases separating them. This chain's CDR3 is CASSLGKAHNEQFF. In DNA, the CDR3 is TGTGCCAGCAGCTTAGGGAAAGCCCACAATGAGCAGTTCTTC.

This rearrangement joins TRBV5-1 to TRBJ2-5; D possibly corresponds to TRBD1 (7 bases). The V gene's germline CDR1 is SGHRS and CDR2 YFSETQ. V lost 3 bases, J lost 5 bases, and 14 bases lay in between. This CDR3 is built from 14 residues. The CDR3 region has the DNA TGCGCCAGCAGCTCGACCCAGGGGGGTGAGACCCAGTACTTC. It yields the protein CASSSTQGGETQYF.

Of note for this clone: Here the CDR3 omits its conserved ending phenylalanine or tryptophan, so a read error is the likely source. It is unclear where the CDR3 begins or ends on the DNA, so no DNA is shown, and the CDR3 is as TCRdb lists it. This sequence joins TRBV5-6 and TRBJ1-4; the D call of TRBD1 is as the table states it, not checked on the DNA. Counting both end residues, the CDR3 totals 9 amino acids. Germline CDR1 SGHDT, CDR2 YYEEEE. CDR3 residues: CASSPQGMA.

The V and J genes are TRBV11-3 and TRBJ2-3, with a possible D match to TRBD1 (5 bases). V dropped 5 bases and J dropped 0 bases, with 12 bases sitting between them. The CDR3 covers 15 residues. Germline CDR1 is SGHNT and CDR2 is YENEEA. The CDR3 bases are TGTGCCAGCAGCCCGACAGCATCTAGCACAGATACGCAGTATTTT. Its protein is CASSPTASSTDTQYF.

J is TRBJ2-5 and V is TRBV5-1, with D unclear. V lost 2 bases and J 4 bases, leaving 9 bases between the germline ends. The CDR3 totals 13 residues. Germline lookup yields CDR1 SGHRS and CDR2 YFSETQ. The CDR3 is CASSFPGGETQYF. The DNA for the CDR3 is TGCGCCAGCAGCTTCCCGGGCGGAGAGACCCAGTACTTC.

V usage is TRBV7-2 and J usage is TRBJ1-5; no definite D call. This CDR3 is 15 amino acids long. V shed 1 base and J shed 7 bases, with 14 bases lying between them. Germline V gives CDR1 SGHTA, CDR2 FQGNSA. The DNA for the CDR3 is TGTGCCAGCAGCTTAGAAGGCCCTATGGGACAGCCCCAGCATTTT. Protein sequence: CASSLEGPMGQPQHF.

The J gene is TRBJ1-2, the V gene TRBV6-5; D unclear. The CDR3 is 14 residues long. The germline V gene has CDR1 MNHEY and CDR2 SVGAGI. Deletions cut 6 bases from V and 4 bases from J, with 15 bases between. CDR3 DNA sequence: TGTGCCAGCAGCAACGGGCCCGAGAGCTATGGCTACACCTTC. This translates into CASSNGPESYGYTF.

J is TRBJ1-2 and V is TRBV4-1; 7 nucleotides agree with TRBD1. CDR3 size: 15 residues. Germline trimming cut 0 bases from V and 7 bases from J; bases unmatched to any gene: 8. Germline CDR1 and CDR2: MGHRA and YSYEKL. The CDR3 spells CASSQDLGTAFGYTF. CDR3 DNA sequence: TGCGCCAGCAGCCAAGATCTAGGGACAGCGTTTGGCTACACCTTC.

V usage is TRBV6-6 and J usage is TRBJ1-5; possible D gene TRBD1, 5 bases. The CDR3 contains 13 residues. Trimming cost V 5 bases and J 4 bases, with 9 bases left between them. Germline values: CDR1 MNHNY, CDR2 SVGAGI (reference sequence). In nucleotides, the CDR3 is TGTGCCAGCAGTCCGCAGGGAAATCAGCCCCAGCATTTT. It is translated as CASSPQGNQPQHF.

The chain uses TRBV2 and TRBJ2-7; D is unresolved. This CDR3 region has 12 residues. The V gene's germline CDR1 is SNHLY and CDR2 FYNNEI. The V end was cut by 0 bases, the J end by 7 bases, with 7 bases between. DNA of the CDR3: TGTGCCAGCAGTGAAGCTCCGCGGGAGCAGTACTTC. It is translated as CASSEAPREQYF.

This chain links TRBV7-6 with TRBJ1-2, with D perhaps TRBD1 (6 bases). In germline, CDR1 is SGHVS, CDR2 FNYEAQ. CDR3 length: 15 residues. The ends were cut back, 0 bases at V and 1 base at J, with 9 bases in the middle. CDR3: CASSLAAGVNYGYTF. The CDR3 region has the DNA TGTGCCAGCAGCTTAGCTGCAGGGGTTAACTATGGCTACACCTTC.

The chain has TRBV5-8 and TRBJ2-3; 10 bases line up with TRBD1. Germline assignment: CDR1 SGHTS and CDR2 YDEGEE. J was trimmed by 2 bases and V by 5 bases; bases with no gene match: 8. The CDR3 has 16 amino acids. CDR3 coding DNA: TGTGCCAGCAGATCCGACAGGGGGCAGCACACAGATACGCAGTATTTT. Translated: CASRSDRGQHTDTQYF. Filled out from reference TRBV5-8 and TRBJ2-3, the complete variable domain reads EAGVTQSPTHLIKTRGQQATLRCSPISGHTSVYWYQQALGLGLQFLLWYDEGEERNRGNFPPRFSGRQFPNYSSELNVNALELEDSALYLCASRSDRGQHTDTQYFGPGTRLTVL.

The V call is TRBV7-8, the J call TRBJ1-6, with unresolved D. Between the trimmed V and J ends, which lost 0 bases and 10 bases, there was a span of 7 bases. The germline V gene encodes CDR1 SGHVS and CDR2 FQNEAQ. The CDR3 spans 13 residues. The CDR3 coding sequence is TGTGCCAGCAGCTTAGCCAGTCGATCACCCCTCCACTTT. Amino acids: CASSLASRSPLHF.

The CDR3 sequence is CASSQEQRGTGAGELFF. The CDR3 bases are TGCGCCAGCAGCCAAGAGCAGCGTGGGACAGGGGCCGGGGAGCTGTTTTTT. The chain uses TRBV4-3 and TRBJ2-2, with 10 bases matching TRBD1. From germline, CDR1 is LGHNA and CDR2 YSLEER. The CDR3 length is 17 residues. V lost 0 bases, J lost 6 bases, and 7 bases stayed unmatched.